The rows below give T cell receptor beta chains drawn from one sample of a study of cytomegalovirus exposure and HLA in healthy donors. Sequencing was performed with immunoSEQ multiplex PCR; in TCRdb, only in-frame clones are kept and a portion is missing. The table includes tens of thousands of clones, 80% detected once. Sequencing was carried out using PBMCs. The receptor source for this set is a male donor in good health and CMV-seronegative. CDR3s include the opening cysteine and the closing phenylalanine or tryptophan. The order of the fields is D gene, CDR3 length, clone size, J gene, V gene, CDR3 DNA, CDR3 protein. A D gene is named only where the DNA matches it firmly. Clone size is stated in some rows and not others, as once, few, many or a class when expanded.

>TRBD1|14|NA|TRBJ1-2|TRBV6-1
TGTGCCAGCAGTGCCATTGACAGGGAATTTGGCTACACCTTC
CASSAIDREFGYTF
>NA|15|NA|TRBJ2-7|TRBV7-2
TGTGCCAGCAGCTTAGCCCGGGGTGGGCCTGGCGAGCAGTACTTC
CASSLARGGPGEQYF
>NA|15|NA|TRBJ1-1|TRBV29-1
TGCAGCGTCGTCCTGCCAGGGACACTGGCGGCTGAAGCTTTCTTT
CSVVLPGTLAAEAFF
>NA|16|NA|TRBJ1-3|TRBV7-8
TGTGCCAGCAGCTTAGGGACGGAGGGATCCGGAAACACCATATATTTT
CASSLGTEGSGNTIYF
>NA|15|NA|TRBJ1-1|TRBV18
TGTGCCAGCTCACCACAGGGGAATGCAGGCACTGAAGCTTTCTTT
CASSPQGNAGTEAFF
>TRBD1|15|NA|TRBJ1-4|TRBV9
TGTGCCAGCAGCTCTCAGGGGGCCACTAATGAAAAACTGTTTTTT
CASSSQGATNEKLFF
>TRBD1|14|NA|TRBJ2-7|TRBV11-2
TGTGCCAGCAGCTTGGACAGGGAGGTCAACGAGCAGTACTTC
CASSLDREVNEQYF
>NA|14|few|TRBJ1-5|TRBV29-1
TGCAGCGCTGCTACAGGGAATCGCAATCAGCCCCAGCATTTT
CSAATGNRNQPQHF
>TRBD1|15|once|TRBJ2-1|TRBV18
TGTGCCAGCTCACCAACAGGACAGGGGGGAAGTGAGCAGTTCTTC
CASSPTGQGGSEQFF
>TRBD1|14|NA|TRBJ2-7|TRBV5-4
TGTGCCAGCAGCTCGGGACAGGCTACCTACGAGCAGTACTTC
CASSSGQATYEQYF
>NA|15|NA|TRBJ1-1|TRBV7-2
TGTGCCAGCAGCTTAATCGAGGGGGTGAGGGGTGAAGCTTTCTTT
CASSLIEGVRGEAFF
>TRBD1|15|NA|TRBJ1-2|TRBV19
TGTGCCAGTAGTACAGGCGACAGGGCCCTCTATGGCTACACCTTC
CASSTGDRALYGYTF
>NA|18|few|TRBJ2-6|TRBV9
TGTGCCAGCAGCGTAGGGGGGGGCCTCTTATCTGGGGCCAACGTCCTGACTTTC
CASSVGGGLLSGANVLTF
>TRBD1|15|NA|TRBJ1-1|TRBV7-2
TGTGCCAGCAGCTCCGCCGGGACAGGGGGCACTGAAGCTTTCTTT
CASSSAGTGGTEAFF
>TRBD1|17|few|TRBJ2-5|TRBV11-1
TGTGCCAGCAGCTTAGGGATGGGACAGGGGTTCGTAGAGACCCAGTACTTC
CASSLGMGQGFVETQYF
>TRBD1|14|NA|TRBJ1-6|TRBV7-6
TGTGCCAGCAGCAAAGCGACAGGGCTGTCACCCCTCCACTTT
CASSKATGLSPLHF
>NA|13|NA|TRBJ2-2|TRBV4-1
TGCGCCAGCAGCCAAGGACTAGCCGGGGAGCTGTTTTTT
CASSQGLAGELFF
>NA|17|NA|TRBJ2-7|TRBV4-2
TGTGCCAGCAGCCAAGATTTTGAAGCGGCATATACCTACGAGCAGTACTTC
CASSQDFEAAYTYEQYF
>NA|16|NA|TRBJ2-7|TRBV7-4
TGTGCCAGCAGCCTACGGCCCAGGCTAGCCTCCTACGAGCAGTACTTC
CASSLRPRLASYEQYF
>TRBD1|16|NA|TRBJ1-1|TRBV18
TGTGCCAGCTCACCAGTCAGGGGGAACGGAAACACTGAAGCTTTCTTT
CASSPVRGNGNTEAFF
>NA|13|NA|TRBJ1-1|TRBV7-2
TGTGCCAGCAGCCTAGACAGTAACACTGAAGCTTTCTTT
CASSLDSNTEAFF
>NA|13|NA|TRBJ1-5|TRBV9
TGTGCCAGCAGCGCTACAGGGAATCAGCCCCAGCATTTT
CASSATGNQPQHF
>NA|12|NA|TRBJ1-5|TRBV7-4
TGTGCCAGCAGCCCCCTCTACCAGCCCCAGCATTTT
CASSPLYQPQHF
>NA|13|NA|TRBJ2-5|TRBV6-1
TGTGCCAGCAGTGAAGGTGTAATCGAGACCCAGTACTTC
CASSEGVIETQYF
>NA|12|NA|TRBJ2-7|TRBV7-9
TGTGCCAGCAGCTTAGAACTCTACGAGCAGTACTTC
CASSLELYEQYF
>TRBD2|14|once|TRBJ2-7|TRBV30
TGTGCCTGGAGTTACCCAGCGGGGGTCTACGAGCAGTACTTC
CAWSYPAGVYEQYF
>NA|12|NA|TRBJ2-3|TRBV7-2
TGTGCCAGCAGCTTAGGCGCGGATACGCAGTATTTT
CASSLGADTQYF
>TRBD2|15|NA|TRBJ2-3|TRBV27
TGTGCCACTCACGTAGCGGGGGGGCTGACAGATACGCAGTATTTT
CATHVAGGLTDTQYF
>NA|15|NA|TRBJ2-7|TRBV18
TGTGCCAGCTCACCAAGTGGGGACAAGAACTACGAGCAGTACTTC
CASSPSGDKNYEQYF
>NA|16|NA|TRBJ1-2|TRBV19
TGTGCCAGTAGTATTGGGGGGACGGATTCCTTCCGAGGCTACACCTTC
CASSIGGTDSFRGYTF
>NA|15|NA|TRBJ2-7|TRBV13
TGTGCCAGCAGCCCCGGGACTTTAAACTCCTACGAGCAGTACTTC
CASSPGTLNSYEQYF
>TRBD2|17|NA|TRBJ2-1|TRBV4-3
TGCGCCAGCAGCCAAGAGTGGGGTATCGGGGGGGCTTACGAGCAGTTCTTC
CASSQEWGIGGAYEQFF
>TRBD1|13|once|TRBJ2-7|TRBV7-7
TGTGCCAGCAGCTTGGACAGGGAAAGCGAGCAGTACTTC
CASSLDRESEQYF
>NA|15|few|TRBJ2-7|TRBV5-4
TGTGCCAGCAGCTTTGAATCCGGGTGGTCCTACGAGCAGTACTTC
CASSFESGWSYEQYF
>NA|17|NA|TRBJ2-1|TRBV15
TGTGCCACCAGCAGAGATCCAGATTATTCCCGTCCTAATGAGCAGTTCTTC
CATSRDPDYSRPNEQFF
>NA|11|NA|TRBJ1-2|TRBV20-1
TGCAGTGTCCCGGGGGTGAGGGGCTACACCTTC
CSVPGVRGYTF
>NA|15|NA|TRBJ1-4|TRBV7-2
TGTGCCAGCAGCTTAGGAGCAGGCTGGAATGAAAAACTGTTTTTT
CASSLGAGWNEKLFF
>TRBD1|16|NA|TRBJ1-5|TRBV7-2
TGTGCCAGCAGCTTAGCAGCGCAGGGGGCGGCTCAGCCCCAGCATTTT
CASSLAAQGAAQPQHF
>TRBD1|13|NA|TRBJ1-5|TRBV28
TGTGCCAGCTTGACAGGGACCCGGCAGCCCCAGCATTTT
CASLTGTRQPQHF
>TRBD2|14|once|TRBJ2-3|TRBV11-3
TGTGCCAGCAGCGCGGGGGGAAGCACAGATACGCAGTATTTT
CASSAGGSTDTQYF
>NA|16|NA|TRBJ2-5|TRBV7-2
TGTGCCAGCAGCCCGTACAGGGCGCTCGGGGAGGAGACCCAGTACTTC
CASSPYRALGEETQYF